The subject of this entry is one TCR beta chain. How the authors handled the data: Estimates of nucleated cell counts were drawn from the amplification of reference gene primers. This table comes from immunoSEQ multiplex PCR, and its TCRdb copy is limited to in-frame clones, with some not included. That table gives V, J and clone size, and the DNA gave D and trimming. The table has 140,000 or so clones, 60% to 85% seen once. Germline CDR1 and CDR2: MDHEN and SYDVKM. The CDR3 contains 14 residues. The germline V and J ends were trimmed by 1 base and 6 bases, with 13 bases remaining between them. This entry belongs to a study of blood T cell repertoires in COVID-19. Looking at the study overall: Samples representing acute and convalescent COVID-19 were sourced from the United States, Italy and Spain. Sources were T cells, B-cell-depleted T cells, or PBMCs; the material itself was cDNA or gDNA.

The specimen was peripheral blood. The TCR sequence derives from a man aged 50 to 60 with active or convalescent COVID-19. This chain links TRBV28 with TRBJ2-7; D perhaps matches TRBD2 (6 bases). The CDR3 reads CASSLYPQGGEQYF. The CDR3 DNA reads as TGTGCCAGCAGTTTATATCCCCAGGGAGGCGAGCAGTACTTC.